These 22 T cell receptor beta chains originate from one sample sequenced in a study of long-term antiretroviral therapy in people with HIV. They ran version v3.0 of the immunoSEQ assay at survey level. Sequenced by immunoSEQ multiplex PCR; TCRdb stores in-frame clones only, minus some. This table holds some 25,000 clones, around 80% found once. Sample: unsorted PBMCs, taken 3 years after starting antiretroviral therapy. These TCRs come from a man in his late teens or twenties with HIV.

The chain carries TRBV7-2 and TRBJ2-5; no firm D call. Germline CDR1 reads SGHTA; CDR2 reads FQGNSA. V was pared by 3 bases and J by 5 bases, with 16 bases between. This CDR3 spans 15 amino acids. CDR3 nucleotides: TGTGCCAGCAGCTTGTCAGTCGTCGGCCGGGAGACCCAGTACTTC. It translates to CASSLSVVGRETQYF.

V and J are TRBV6-1 and TRBJ2-2; D remains ambiguous. The CDR3 has 17 residues. In germline, CDR1 is MNHNS, CDR2 SASEGT. V lost 2 bases and J 0 bases, leaving 13 bases between the germline ends. CDR3 DNA sequence: TGTGCCAGCAGTGAACAAAATATACTCGCGAACACCGGGGAGCTGTTTTTT. It yields the protein CASSEQNILANTGELFF.

This rearrangement joins TRBV28 to TRBJ1-5; TRBD1 aligns across 7 bases. V lost 5 bases, J lost 7 bases, and 11 bases stayed unmatched. Per the germline V gene, CDR1 is MDHEN and CDR2 is SYDVKM. This CDR3 is built from 15 residues. In nucleotides, the CDR3 is TGTGCCAGCAGTACTCCGGACAGGTTTAACCAGCCCCAGCATTTT. Translating it yields CASSTPDRFNQPQHF.

The CDR3 region is CASSGGRGVNYGYTF. The CDR3 bases are TGTGCCAGCAGTGGCGGTAGAGGAGTTAACTATGGCTACACCTTC. The chain recombines TRBV2 with TRBJ1-2; no definite D call. This CDR3 spans 15 amino acids. CDR1 and CDR2 (germline): SNHLY, FYNNEI. V dropped 4 bases and J dropped 1 base, with 13 bases sitting between them.

The genes are TRBV19 and TRBJ2-2; D uncertain. Trimming removed 1 base from V and 2 bases from J, with 8 bases in between. CDR3 length: 15 amino acids. CDR1 and CDR2 from the germline V gene are LNHDA and SQIVND (reference sequence). CDR3 DNA: TGTGCCAGTAGTATAGCCGGCGCCAACACCGGGGAGCTGTTTTTT. As protein: CASSIAGANTGELFF. The full variable domain, completed using reference TRBV19 and TRBJ2-2, is DGGITQSPKYLFRKEGQNVTLSCEQNLNHDAMYWYRQDPGQGLRLIYYSQIVNDFQKGDIAEGYSVSREKKESFPLTVTSAQKNPTAFYLCASSIAGANTGELFFGEGSRLTVL.

The rearrangement links TRBV5-6 to TRBJ1-2, with no clear D. This CDR3 comprises 12 residues. Germline loops: CDR1 SGHDT, CDR2 YYEEEE. Between the trimmed V and J ends, which lost 3 bases and 4 bases, there was a span of 7 bases. CDR3: CASSSWTYGYTF. CDR3 nucleotides: TGTGCCAGCAGCTCCTGGACCTATGGCTACACCTTC. The full variable domain, in which reference TRBV5-6 and TRBJ1-2 provide the parts outside the CDR3, is DAGVTQSPTHLIKTRGQQVTLRCSPKSGHDTVSWYQQALGQGPQFIFQYYEEEERQRGNFPDRFSGHQFPNYSSELNVNALLLGDSALYLCASSSWTYGYTFGSGTRLTVV.

The V call is TRBV2, the J call TRBJ2-3, with a tentative D call TRBD1 (6 bases). This CDR3 spans 14 amino acids. The germline V and J ends were trimmed by 8 bases and 0 bases, with 12 bases remaining between them. Germline V CDR1 and CDR2: SNHLY, FYNNEI. Here the CDR3 DNA reads TGTGCCAGCCTAACAGGGATAAGCACAGATACGCAGTATTTT. Amino acids: CASLTGISTDTQYF.

The chain joins TRBV15 to TRBJ2-3; D may be TRBD2 (6 bases). CDR3 length: 16 amino acids. Trimming removed 0 bases from V and 2 bases from J, with 12 bases in between. CDR1 and CDR2 (germline): LNHNV, YYDKDF (reference sequence). CDR3: CATSRDLGLNTDTQYF. The CDR3 bases are TGTGCCACCAGCAGAGACTTGGGACTCAACACAGATACGCAGTATTTT.

The chain recombines TRBV19 with TRBJ2-3; 8 bases align to TRBD2. This CDR3 contains 18 residues. The germline gives CDR1 LNHDA, CDR2 SQIVND (reference sequence). V gave up 3 bases and J gave up 2 bases; unmatched junction bases: 13. In DNA form, the CDR3 reads TGTGCCAGTAGTATCGGGAGGGCGAGCGGGGGACACACAGATACGCAGTATTTT. Translation: CASSIGRASGGHTDTQYF.

This clone was picked up a small number of times. V gene TRBV4-2 combines with J gene TRBJ2-2; D not certain. The V gene lost 0 bases and the J gene lost 4 bases, with 6 bases spanning the gap. The CDR3 runs 14 residues. Germline-derived CDR1 and CDR2 are LGHNA and YNFKEQ. CDR3: CASSQDRGTGELFF. The CDR3 bases are TGTGCCAGCAGCCAAGACCGCGGCACCGGGGAGCTGTTTTTT.

The chain links TRBV28 to TRBJ1-1, with D unresolved. Trimming removed 1 base from V and 5 bases from J, with 14 bases in between. Germline CDR1 is MDHEN and CDR2 is SYDVKM. The CDR3 runs to 15 residues. The CDR3 region is CASSLFDQWDTEAFF. The DNA for the CDR3 is TGTGCCAGCAGTTTATTCGACCAGTGGGATACTGAAGCTTTCTTT.

The chain links TRBV5-5 to TRBJ2-2, with D hard to call. The CDR3 runs 19 residues. CDR1 SGHKS and CDR2 YYEKEE come from the germline V gene (reference sequence). V was cut by 1 base and J by 2 bases, with 21 bases left in between. The CDR3 loop reads CASSLTIVSRTYNTGELFF. CDR3 nucleotide sequence: TGTGCCAGCAGCTTGACAATCGTGTCAAGGACGTACAACACCGGGGAGCTGTTTTTT.

V usage is TRBV28 and J usage is TRBJ2-7; 8 bases are a match to TRBD2. J gave up 5 bases and V 5 bases, and 8 bases lay outside the gene matches. The CDR3 runs to 14 residues. From germline, CDR1 is MDHEN and CDR2 SYDVKM. The CDR3 nucleotides read TGTGCCAGCAGTGCTCGGGGGGGCCCCCACGAGCAGTACTTC. Translated: CASSARGGPHEQYF.

CDR3 region: CASSAYPDGYTF. The CDR3 nucleotides are TGTGCCAGCAGCGCGTACCCGGATGGCTACACCTTC. The rearrangement uses TRBV9 and TRBJ1-2; D uncertain. Trimming took 3 bases from V and 6 from J, leaving 9 bases between them. The length of the CDR3 is 12 residues. Germline V gives CDR1 SGDLS, CDR2 YYNGEE.

This clone has a handful of counts. The chain recombines TRBV7-8 with TRBJ1-5, with D maybe TRBD1 (5 bases). This CDR3 is built from 16 residues. From germline, CDR1 is SGHVS and CDR2 FQNEAQ. Trimming removed 1 base at V and 8 bases at J, with 18 bases between. CDR3 sequence reads: CASSLGPRDGRKPQHF. In DNA, the CDR3 is TGTGCCAGCAGCTTAGGTCCACGGGACGGACGGAAGCCCCAGCATTTT.

The genes are TRBV19 and TRBJ2-5; a possible D gene is TRBD1 (5 bases). Between the trimmed V and J ends, which lost 2 bases and 4 bases, there was a span of 17 bases. This CDR3 has 16 amino acids. CDR1 and CDR2 (germline): LNHDA, SQIVND (reference sequence). The CDR3, as DNA: TGTGCCAGTAGTATAACTGGGGCCCTCTCGGGAGAGACCCAGTACTTC. It is translated as CASSITGALSGETQYF.

The rearrangement links TRBV7-2 to TRBJ2-2; TRBD1 might be the D (5 bases). V was shortened by 6 bases and J by 6 bases, with 11 bases between the two germline ends. CDR1 SGHTA and CDR2 FQGNSA come from the germline V gene. The length of the CDR3 is 13 residues. The CDR3 spells CASRSLGAGELFF. The CDR3 bases are TGTGCCAGCAGAAGTCTAGGGGCCGGGGAGCTGTTTTTT. Full variable domain (rest looked up from reference TRBV7-2 and TRBJ2-2): GAGVSQSPSNKVTEKGKDVELRCDPISGHTALYWYRQSLGQGLEFLIYFQGNSAPDKSGLPSDRFSAERTGGSVSTLTIQRTQQEDSAVYLCASRSLGAGELFFGEGSRLTVL.

This clone was seen only a few times. The chain is built from TRBV28 and TRBJ1-5; 7 bases match TRBD1. V dropped 5 bases and J dropped 6; count of bases not matched to a gene: 10. From germline, CDR1 is MDHEN and CDR2 SYDVKM. The CDR3 sequence is 15 residues long. The CDR3 sequence is CASSGVTGAGQPQHF. CDR3 in DNA: TGTGCCAGCAGTGGAGTTACAGGGGCAGGTCAGCCCCAGCATTTT. The complete variable domain, with remaining parts taken from reference TRBV28 and TRBJ1-5, reads DVKVTQSSRYLVKRTGEKVFLECVQDMDHENMFWYRQDPGLGLRLIYFSYDVKMKEKGDIPEGYSVSREKKERFSLILESASTNQTSMYLCASSGVTGAGQPQHFGDGTRLSIL.

This chain links TRBV2 with TRBJ2-3, with D unclear. There are 12 residues in the CDR3. V lost 5 bases, J lost 2 bases, and 5 bases lay in between. The germline V gene encodes CDR1 SNHLY and CDR2 FYNNEI. The CDR3 is CASSPITDTQYF. In nucleotides, the CDR3 is TGTGCCAGCAGTCCGATCACAGATACGCAGTATTTT.

The V call is TRBV9, the J call TRBJ1-2; perhaps TRBD1 as D (5 bases). Germline values: CDR1 SGDLS, CDR2 YYNGEE. Trimming cost V 2 bases and J 3 bases, with 11 bases left between them. The CDR3 length is 14 residues. The chain's CDR3 is CASSVTTGDYGYTF. CDR3 in DNA: TGTGCCAGCAGCGTTACCACAGGAGACTATGGCTACACCTTC.

J is TRBJ1-1 and V is TRBV18; TRBD1 matches at 8 bases. V lost 1 base, J lost 1 base, and 2 bases stayed unmatched. Per the germline V gene, CDR1 is KGHSH and CDR2 is LQKENI. This CDR3 is 15 amino acids long. CDR3 nucleotides: TGTGCCAGCTCACCACAAGGACAGGGGAACACTGAAGCTTTCTTT. Translated: CASSPQGQGNTEAFF. Full variable domain (outside the CDR3, taken from reference TRBV18 and TRBJ1-1): NAGVMQNPRHLVRRRGQEARLRCSPMKGHSHVYWYRQLPEEGLKFMVYLQKENIIDESGMPKERFSAEFPKEGPSILRIQQVVRGDSAAYFCASSPQGQGNTEAFFGQGTRLTVV.

The CDR3 DNA follows: TGTGCCAGCAGCTTAGCGGCAGGGAACTATGGCTACACCTTC. Translated, it gives CASSLAAGNYGYTF. V and J are TRBV7-8 and TRBJ1-2, with D perhaps TRBD1 (5 bases). The length of the CDR3 is 14 residues. Germline CDR1 reads SGHVS; CDR2 reads FQNEAQ. Between the trimmed V and J ends, which lost 0 bases and 2 bases, there was a span of 7 bases.